This is a list of T cell receptor beta chains from one sample in a study of naive CD8 T cells in extremely preterm neonates. This table comes from immunoSEQ multiplex PCR, and its TCRdb copy is limited to in-frame clones, with some not included. The table has about 7,100 clones, about 98% seen once. Sequencing input: naive CD8+ T cells from blood. The receptor set was obtained from a human donor in good health. CDR3s include the opening cysteine and the closing phenylalanine or tryptophan. D genes are given only for firm matches. The size field is filled for only some rows; it gives once, few, many or a size class.

j_call,d_call,v_call,clone_size,cdr3_aa,cdr3_nt
TRBJ2-7,.,TRBV2,.,CASRTTEVRYEQYF,TGTGCCAGTCGGACTACCGAGGTTAGGTACGAGCAGTACTTC
TRBJ2-1,TRBD1,TRBV5-4,.,CASSLKSPRDRGSYNEQFF,TGTGCCAGCAGCTTGAAGTCGCCCCGGGACAGGGGATCCTACAATGAGCAGTTCTTC
TRBJ2-2,.,TRBV5-1,.,CASSPLRNDRTNTGELFF,TGCGCCAGCAGCCCTCTAAGAAATGACAGGACGAACACCGGGGAGCTGTTTTTT
TRBJ2-2,TRBD2,TRBV5-6,.,CASSSTTSGRWLDTGELFF,TGTGCCAGCAGCTCAACGACTAGCGGGAGGTGGTTAGATACCGGGGAGCTGTTTTTT
TRBJ2-1,.,TRBV6-1,.,CASDRFYNEQFF,TGTGCCAGTGACAGATTCTACAATGAGCAGTTCTTC
TRBJ2-3,.,TRBV27,.,CASSFVGDTQYF,TGTGCCAGCAGTTTCGTCGGAGATACGCAGTATTTT
TRBJ2-5,TRBD1,TRBV28,.,CASSLLEGTGDQYF,TGTGCCAGCAGTTTATTAGAAGGAACAGGGGACCAGTACTTC
TRBJ2-7,.,TRBV29-1,.,CSVARDYEQYF,TGCAGCGTTGCCAGGGACTACGAGCAGTACTTC
TRBJ1-4,TRBD1,TRBV28,.,CASSDVLDRVNEKLFF,TGTGCCAGCAGTGATGTTCTGGACAGGGTCAATGAAAAACTGTTTTTT
TRBJ2-7,TRBD2,TRBV4-1,.,CASSPPSGRYEQYF,TGCGCCAGCAGCCCGCCTAGCGGGCGCTACGAGCAGTACTTC
TRBJ2-7,TRBD1,TRBV11-1,.,CASSLGRTGMNYEQYF,TGTGCCAGCAGCTTAGGCCGGACAGGGATGAACTACGAGCAGTACTTC
TRBJ2-1,.,TRBV5-1,.,CASSLAPLTSSAYNEQFF,TGCGCCAGCAGCTTGGCCCCCCTTACTAGTTCCGCCTACAATGAGCAGTTCTTC
TRBJ2-5,.,TRBV28,.,CASSLNPQDTQYF,TGTGCCAGCAGCCTCAACCCACAAGATACCCAGTACTTC
TRBJ1-5,TRBD1,TRBV2,.,CASTPDRANQPQHF,TGTGCCAGCACCCCGGACAGGGCCAATCAGCCCCAGCATTTT
TRBJ2-5,.,TRBV9,.,CASSVEGAGQDTQYF,TGTGCCAGCAGCGTAGAAGGGGCTGGCCAAGATACCCAGTACTTC
TRBJ1-6,.,TRBV11-3,.,CASSPDSSSYNSPLHF,TGTGCCAGCAGCCCGGACAGTAGCTCCTATAATTCACCCCTCCACTTT
TRBJ2-3,.,TRBV7-6,.,CASSQTTGRRDTQYF,TGTGCCAGCAGTCAAACGACAGGGAGGCGGGATACGCAGTATTTT
TRBJ2-7,.,TRBV15,.,CATSRDGGRGYEQYF,TGTGCCACCAGCAGAGATGGGGGCCGGGGCTACGAGCAGTACTTC
TRBJ2-1,TRBD1,TRBV5-6,.,CASSSGTGWREQFF,TGTGCCAGCAGCTCGGGGACAGGGTGGCGTGAGCAGTTCTTC
TRBJ2-7,.,TRBV16,.,CASSRAMAYEQYF,TGTGCCAGCAGCCGGGCCATGGCCTACGAGCAGTACTTC
TRBJ2-7,.,TRBV29-1,.,CSVELGQTGVSYEQYF,TGCAGCGTTGAATTGGGGCAGACAGGAGTTAGCTACGAGCAGTACTTC
TRBJ2-7,TRBD2,TRBV11-3,.,CASSPLAGGSSYEQYF,TGTGCCAGCAGTCCCTTAGCGGGGGGGAGCTCCTACGAGCAGTACTTC
TRBJ2-7,.,TRBV30,.,CAWDTSGTGEQYF,TGTGCCTGGGACACTAGCGGGACAGGGGAGCAGTACTTC
TRBJ2-7,TRBD1,TRBV9,.,CASSASGQGNEQYF,TGTGCCAGCAGCGCTTCGGGACAGGGTAACGAGCAGTACTTC
TRBJ2-7,.,TRBV27,.,CASSLTGTEQYF,TGTGCCAGCAGTTTGACCGGGACAGAGCAGTACTTC
TRBJ2-7,.,TRBV19,.,CASSHGMLGEQYF,TGTGCCAGTAGTCACGGGATGCTGGGCGAGCAGTACTTC
TRBJ1-1,TRBD1,TRBV7-3,.,CASSPRGKTEAFF,TGTGCCAGCAGCCCCAGGGGGAAGACTGAAGCTTTCTTT
TRBJ2-5,.,TRBV27,.,CASSLIAGLSKDTQYF,TGTGCCAGCAGTCTTATAGCCGGACTCTCTAAAGATACCCAGTACTTC
TRBJ2-3,TRBD2,TRBV9,.,CASSVAPLAGAITSTDTQYF,TGTGCCAGCAGCGTAGCCCCCCTAGCGGGAGCGATAACTAGCACAGATACGCAGTATTTT
TRBJ1-6,.,TRBV27,.,CASSLQGTYNSPLHF,TGTGCCAGCAGTTTACAGGGGACATATAATTCACCCCTCCACTTT
TRBJ1-5,TRBD1,TRBV27,.,CASRVGDRVSNQPQHF,TGTGCCAGCAGGGTCGGGGACAGGGTCAGCAATCAGCCCCAGCATTTT
TRBJ1-4,TRBD1,TRBV4-1,.,CASSQADRGEKLFF,TGCGCCAGCAGCCAGGCGGACAGGGGCGAAAAACTGTTTTTT
TRBJ2-7,TRBD1,TRBV4-1,.,CASSPGQGAPSYEQYF,TGCGCCAGCAGCCCTGGACAGGGTGCTCCCTCCTACGAGCAGTACTTC
TRBJ2-7,.,TRBV5-5,.,CASSLWQVAEGQYF,TGTGCCAGCAGCCTCTGGCAGGTAGCGGAAGGCCAGTACTTC
TRBJ2-7,.,TRBV7-9,.,CASSPGAYEQYF,TGTGCCAGCAGCCCAGGGGCCTACGAGCAGTACTTC
TRBJ2-1,.,TRBV9,.,CASSALGGAWEQFF,TGTGCCAGCAGCGCCCTAGGGGGAGCGTGGGAGCAGTTCTTC
TRBJ2-3,TRBD2,TRBV7-9,.,CASSPGRGTDTQYF,TGTGCCAGCAGCCCTGGGAGGGGCACAGATACGCAGTATTTT
TRBJ1-5,.,TRBV4-2,.,CASSQDSFRGGSNQPQHF,TGTGCCAGCAGCCAAGATTCATTCCGCGGGGGCAGCAATCAGCCCCAGCATTTT
TRBJ2-7,.,TRBV6-6,few,CASSRAGDEQYF,TGTGCCAGCAGTCGGGCCGGGGACGAGCAGTACTTC
TRBJ2-1,TRBD2,TRBV5-1,.,CASSSEGLLATGGSYNEQFF,TGCGCCAGCAGCTCGGAAGGACTACTAGCGACCGGGGGCTCCTACAATGAGCAGTTCTTC
TRBJ2-5,TRBD2,TRBV30,once,CAWNWEGDTQYF,TGTGCCTGGAACTGGGAGGGAGATACCCAGTACTTC
TRBJ2-7,TRBD1,TRBV7-8,.,CASSLPGQGAYEQYF,TGTGCCAGCAGCCTTCCGGGACAGGGGGCTTACGAGCAGTACTTC
TRBJ1-2,.,TRBV7-9,.,CASSLAGLFNYGYTF,TGTGCCAGCAGCCTCGCGGGACTTTTTAACTATGGCTACACCTTC
TRBJ2-3,TRBD2,TRBV29-1,.,CSVDLAGGDTQYF,TGCAGCGTTGATTTAGCGGGAGGAGATACGCAGTATTTT
TRBJ2-3,TRBD1,TRBV29-1,.,CSVEDSADRSTDTQYF,TGCAGCGTTGAAGATTCTGCGGACAGGAGCACAGATACGCAGTATTTT
TRBJ2-5,TRBD2,TRBV9,once,CASSVGTSGQETQYF,TGTGCCAGCAGCGTAGGGACTAGCGGCCAAGAGACCCAGTACTTC
TRBJ2-7,TRBD2,TRBV6-1,.,CASSPPSGRYEQYF,TGTGCCAGCAGTCCGCCTAGCGGGCGCTACGAGCAGTACTTC
TRBJ2-1,.,TRBV7-8,.,CASSQLPGGPGNEQFF,TGTGCCAGCAGCCAACTCCCCGGGGGGCCAGGGAATGAGCAGTTCTTC
TRBJ2-3,.,TRBV30,.,CAEGGGATTDTQYF,TGTGCCGAGGGTGGCGGGGCTACCACAGATACGCAGTATTTT
TRBJ1-1,.,TRBV27,once,CASSFLGGTGNTEAFF,TGTGCCAGCAGTTTTCTCGGGGGGACGGGGAACACTGAAGCTTTCTTT
TRBJ2-1,TRBD2,TRBV13,.,CASSLGPSGRLSNEQFF,TGTGCCAGCAGCTTAGGCCCTAGCGGGAGGCTCAGTAATGAGCAGTTCTTC
TRBJ2-1,TRBD2,TRBV30,.,CAWSDGLAGGPDYNEQFF,TGTGCCTGGAGTGACGGACTAGCGGGAGGGCCGGACTACAATGAGCAGTTCTTC
TRBJ2-1,TRBD2,TRBV13,.,CASSSISGSSNEQFF,TGTGCCAGCAGCTCCATCAGCGGGAGTAGTAATGAGCAGTTCTTC
TRBJ1-3,TRBD1,TRBV29-1,.,CSVETGQADSGNTIYF,TGCAGCGTTGAAACGGGACAGGCCGACTCTGGAAACACCATATATTTT